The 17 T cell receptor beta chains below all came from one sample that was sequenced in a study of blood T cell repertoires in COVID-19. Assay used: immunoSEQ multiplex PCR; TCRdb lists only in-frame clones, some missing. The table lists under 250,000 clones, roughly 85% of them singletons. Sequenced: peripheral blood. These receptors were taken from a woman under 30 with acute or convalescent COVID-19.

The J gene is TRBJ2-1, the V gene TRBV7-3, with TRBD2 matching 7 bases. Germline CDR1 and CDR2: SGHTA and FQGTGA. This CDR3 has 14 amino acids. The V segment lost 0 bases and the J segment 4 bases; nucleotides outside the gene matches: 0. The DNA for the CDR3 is TGTGCCAGCAGCTTAACTAGCGGGTACAATGAGCAGTTCTTC. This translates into CASSLTSGYNEQFF.

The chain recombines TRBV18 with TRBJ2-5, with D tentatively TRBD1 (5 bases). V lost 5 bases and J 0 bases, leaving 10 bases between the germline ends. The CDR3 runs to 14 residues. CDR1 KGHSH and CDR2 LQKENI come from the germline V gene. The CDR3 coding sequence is TGTGCCAGCTCATACGGACAAAACCAAGAGACCCAGTACTTC. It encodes CASSYGQNQETQYF.

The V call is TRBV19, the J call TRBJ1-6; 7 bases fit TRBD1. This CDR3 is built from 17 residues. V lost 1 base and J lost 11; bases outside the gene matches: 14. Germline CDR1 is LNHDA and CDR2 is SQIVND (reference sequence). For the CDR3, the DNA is TGTGCCAGTAGTATAGCCCCCCGGACAGGATTCTCAACACCCCTCCACTTT. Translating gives CASSIAPRTGFSTPLHF.

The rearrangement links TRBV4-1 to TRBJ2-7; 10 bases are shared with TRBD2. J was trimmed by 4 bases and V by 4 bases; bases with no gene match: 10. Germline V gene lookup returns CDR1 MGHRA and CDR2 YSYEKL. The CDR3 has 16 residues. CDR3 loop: CASSREASGSLYEQYF. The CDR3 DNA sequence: TGCGCCAGCAGCCGGGAAGCTAGCGGGAGTCTATACGAGCAGTACTTC.

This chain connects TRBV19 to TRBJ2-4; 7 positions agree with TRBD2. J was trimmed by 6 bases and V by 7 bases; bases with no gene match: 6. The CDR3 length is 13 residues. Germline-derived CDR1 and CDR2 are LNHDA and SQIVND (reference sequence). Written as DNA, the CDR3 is TGTGCCAGTAAAAGCGGGAACTTAAACATTCAGTACTTC. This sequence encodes CASKSGNLNIQYF.

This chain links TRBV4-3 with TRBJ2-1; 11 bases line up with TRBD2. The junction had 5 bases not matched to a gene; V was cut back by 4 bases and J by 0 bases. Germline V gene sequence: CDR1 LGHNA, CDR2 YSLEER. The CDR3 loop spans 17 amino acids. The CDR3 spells CASSLDTSGSSYNEQFF. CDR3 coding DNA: TGCGCCAGCAGCCTAGATACTAGCGGGAGCTCCTACAATGAGCAGTTCTTC.

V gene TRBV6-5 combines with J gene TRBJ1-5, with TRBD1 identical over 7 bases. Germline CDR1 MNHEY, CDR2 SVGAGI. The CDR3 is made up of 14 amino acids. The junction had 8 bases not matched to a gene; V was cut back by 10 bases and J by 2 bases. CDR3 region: CATQDRAGNQPQHF. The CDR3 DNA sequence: TGTGCCACCCAAGACAGGGCGGGCAATCAGCCCCAGCATTTT.

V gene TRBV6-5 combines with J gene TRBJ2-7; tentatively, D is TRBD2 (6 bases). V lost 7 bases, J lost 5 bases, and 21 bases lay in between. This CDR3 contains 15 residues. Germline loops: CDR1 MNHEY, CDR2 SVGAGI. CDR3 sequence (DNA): TGTGCCAGCACCCTAAGTAGCGGAGGTCTCGACGAGCAGTACTTC. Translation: CASTLSSGGLDEQYF.

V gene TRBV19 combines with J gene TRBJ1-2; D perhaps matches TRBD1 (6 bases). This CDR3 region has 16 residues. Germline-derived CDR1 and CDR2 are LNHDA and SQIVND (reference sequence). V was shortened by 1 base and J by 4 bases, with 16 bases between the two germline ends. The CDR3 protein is CASSIVGDTTTYGYTF. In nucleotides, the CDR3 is TGTGCCAGTAGTATAGTGGGGGACACGACGACCTATGGCTACACCTTC.

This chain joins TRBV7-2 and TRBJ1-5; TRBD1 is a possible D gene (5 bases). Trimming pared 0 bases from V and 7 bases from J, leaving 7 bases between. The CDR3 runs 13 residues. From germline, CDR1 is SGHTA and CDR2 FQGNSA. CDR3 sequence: CASSLAGGQPQHF. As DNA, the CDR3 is TGTGCCAGCAGCTTAGCGGGGGGACAGCCCCAGCATTTT.

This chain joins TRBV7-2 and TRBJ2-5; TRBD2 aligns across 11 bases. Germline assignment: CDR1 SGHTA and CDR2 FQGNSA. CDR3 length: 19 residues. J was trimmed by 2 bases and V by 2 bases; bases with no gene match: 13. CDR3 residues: CASSLSLAGEVLGQETQYF. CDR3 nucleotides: TGTGCCAGCAGCTTATCACTAGCGGGAGAGGTTCTGGGGCAAGAGACCCAGTACTTC.

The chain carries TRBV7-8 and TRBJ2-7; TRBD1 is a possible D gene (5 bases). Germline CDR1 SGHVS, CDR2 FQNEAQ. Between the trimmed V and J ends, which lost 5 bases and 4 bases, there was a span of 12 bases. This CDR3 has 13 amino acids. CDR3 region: CASSPSTAYEQYF. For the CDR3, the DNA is TGTGCCAGCAGCCCCTCGACAGCTTACGAGCAGTACTTC.

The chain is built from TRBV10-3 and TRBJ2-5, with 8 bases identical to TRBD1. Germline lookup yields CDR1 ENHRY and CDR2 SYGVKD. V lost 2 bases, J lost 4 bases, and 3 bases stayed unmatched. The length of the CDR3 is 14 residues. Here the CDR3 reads CAISERTGSETQYF. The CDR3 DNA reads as TGTGCCATCAGTGAGCGGACAGGGTCAGAGACCCAGTACTTC.

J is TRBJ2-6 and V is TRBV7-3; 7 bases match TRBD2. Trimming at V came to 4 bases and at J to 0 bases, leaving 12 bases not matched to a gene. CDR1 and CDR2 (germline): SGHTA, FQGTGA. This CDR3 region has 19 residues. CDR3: CASSSRLGGDHSGANVLTF. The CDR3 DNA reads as TGTGCCAGCAGCTCCCGGTTGGGAGGGGACCACTCTGGGGCCAACGTCCTGACTTTC.

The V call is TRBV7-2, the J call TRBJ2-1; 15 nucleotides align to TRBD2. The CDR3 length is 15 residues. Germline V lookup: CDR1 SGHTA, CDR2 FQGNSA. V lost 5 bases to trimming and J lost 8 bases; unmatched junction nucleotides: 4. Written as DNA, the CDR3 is TGTGCCAGCAGCCTTGGGACTAGCGGGAGGTATGAGCAGTTCTTC. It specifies CASSLGTSGRYEQFF.

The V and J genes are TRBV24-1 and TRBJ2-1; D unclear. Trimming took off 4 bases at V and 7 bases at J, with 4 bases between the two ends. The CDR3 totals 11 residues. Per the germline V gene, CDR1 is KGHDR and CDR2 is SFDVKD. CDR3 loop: CATSDLNEQFF. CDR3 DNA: TGTGCCACCAGTGACCTGAATGAGCAGTTCTTC.

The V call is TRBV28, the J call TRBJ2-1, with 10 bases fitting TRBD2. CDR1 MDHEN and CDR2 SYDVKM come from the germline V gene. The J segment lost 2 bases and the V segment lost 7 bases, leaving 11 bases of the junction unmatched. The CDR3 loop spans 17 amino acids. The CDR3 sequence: CASNQREGLGPYNEQFF. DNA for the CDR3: TGTGCCAGCAATCAGCGGGAGGGCCTGGGGCCCTACAATGAGCAGTTCTTC.